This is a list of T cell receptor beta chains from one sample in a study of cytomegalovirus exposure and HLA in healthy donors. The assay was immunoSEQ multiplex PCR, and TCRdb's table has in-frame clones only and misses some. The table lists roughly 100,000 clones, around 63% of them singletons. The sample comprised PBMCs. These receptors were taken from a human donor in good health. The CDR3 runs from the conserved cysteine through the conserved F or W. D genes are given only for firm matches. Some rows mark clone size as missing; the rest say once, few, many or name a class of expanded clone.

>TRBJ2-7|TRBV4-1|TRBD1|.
CASSQVHPGQNYEQYF
TGCGCCAGCAGCCAAGTGCATCCGGGACAGAACTACGAGCAGTACTTC
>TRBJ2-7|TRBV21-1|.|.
CASSTHGGQGSEQYF
TGTGCCAGCAGCACACACGGGGGACAGGGATCCGAGCAGTACTTC
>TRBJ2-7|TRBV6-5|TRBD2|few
CASSYAPSGEQYF
TGTGCCAGCAGTTACGCTCCTAGCGGAGAGCAGTACTTC
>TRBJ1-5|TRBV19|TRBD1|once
CASSTTGGLGNQPQHF
TGTGCCAGTAGTACTACAGGGGGCTTAGGCAATCAGCCCCAGCATTTT
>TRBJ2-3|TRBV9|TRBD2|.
CASSVVSGGRLTDTQYF
TGTGCCAGCAGCGTAGTCTCTGGCGGGAGGCTCACAGATACGCAGTATTTT
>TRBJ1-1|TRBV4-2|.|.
CASSQDGDSEAFF
TGTGCCAGCAGCCAAGATGGGGACTCAGAAGCTTTCTTT
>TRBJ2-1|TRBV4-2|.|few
CASSDQWGDEQFF
TGTGCCAGCAGCGATCAGTGGGGGGATGAGCAGTTCTTC
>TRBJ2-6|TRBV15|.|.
CATSRDPGSAAGANVLTF
TGTGCCACCAGCAGAGATCCGGGGTCTGCGGCAGGGGCCAACGTCCTGACTTTC
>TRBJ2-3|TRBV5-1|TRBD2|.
CASSPRGALTDTQYF
TGCGCCAGCAGCCCGCGGGGGGCCCTCACAGATACGCAGTATTTT
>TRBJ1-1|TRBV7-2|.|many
CASSLDVRNTEAFF
TGTGCCAGCAGCTTAGATGTGAGGAACACTGAAGCTTTCTTT
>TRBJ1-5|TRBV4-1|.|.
CASSQSGQGGLTSNQPQHF
TGCGCCAGCAGCCAATCCGGACAAGGGGGTCTTACTAGCAATCAGCCCCAGCATTTT
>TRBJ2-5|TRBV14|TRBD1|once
CASSQTTGGRKETQYF
TGTGCCAGCAGCCAGACCACAGGGGGTCGGAAAGAGACCCAGTACTTC
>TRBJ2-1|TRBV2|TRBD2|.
CATREEMPYNEQFF
TGTGCCACCCGGGAGGAGATGCCGTACAATGAGCAGTTCTTC
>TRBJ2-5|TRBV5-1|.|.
CASSLWRGSETQYF
TGCGCCAGCAGCCTGTGGCGGGGCAGTGAGACCCAGTACTTC
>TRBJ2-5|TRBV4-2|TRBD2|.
CASSQVGLAGGPGETQYF
TGTGCCAGCAGCCAGGTCGGCCTAGCGGGAGGGCCTGGAGAGACCCAGTACTTC
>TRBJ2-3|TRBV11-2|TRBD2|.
CASSSVTSGRPTDTQYF
TGTGCCAGCAGCTCGGTGACTAGCGGGAGACCCACAGATACGCAGTATTTT
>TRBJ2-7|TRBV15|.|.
CATSRDLQGNEQYF
TGTGCCACCAGCAGAGATCTCCAGGGGAACGAGCAGTACTTC
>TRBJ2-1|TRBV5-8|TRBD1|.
CASSHGQGMGEQFF
TGTGCCAGCAGCCATGGACAGGGCATGGGGGAGCAGTTCTTC
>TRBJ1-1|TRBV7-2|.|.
CASSLVRQVNTEAFF
TGTGCCAGCAGCTTAGTTCGGCAGGTGAACACTGAAGCTTTCTTT
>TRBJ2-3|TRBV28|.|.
CASSLTDTQYF
TGTGCCAGCAGTTTGACTGATACGCAGTATTTT
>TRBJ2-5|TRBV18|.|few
CASSPSHQETQYF
TGTGCCAGCTCACCGAGTCACCAAGAGACCCAGTACTTC
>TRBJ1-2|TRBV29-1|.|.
CSVEDGRATPVYGYTF
TGCAGCGTTGAAGATGGGAGGGCCACGCCAGTATATGGCTACACCTTC
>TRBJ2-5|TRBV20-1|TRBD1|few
CSAKTGQLQYF
TGCAGTGCCAAAACGGGACAGCTTCAGTACTTC
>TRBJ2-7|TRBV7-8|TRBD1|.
CASSQMQRTGHYEQYF
TGTGCCAGCAGCCAGATGCAAAGGACAGGGCACTACGAGCAGTACTTC
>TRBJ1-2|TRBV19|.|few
CASSRPGEQGSFGYTF
TGTGCCAGTAGTAGACCAGGAGAACAGGGATCGTTTGGCTACACCTTC
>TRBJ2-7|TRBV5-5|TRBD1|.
CASSFAGTELYEQYF
TGTGCCAGCAGTTTCGCCGGGACAGAGTTATACGAGCAGTACTTC
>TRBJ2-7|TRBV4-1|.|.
CASSQDWDKTYEQYF
TGCGCCAGCAGCCAAGATTGGGACAAAACCTACGAGCAGTACTTC
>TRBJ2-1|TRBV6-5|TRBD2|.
CASSYSKNSGNEQFF
TGTGCCAGCAGTTACTCGAAGAATAGCGGGAATGAGCAGTTCTTC
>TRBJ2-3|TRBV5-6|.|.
CASSLALLDTQYF
TGTGCCAGCAGCTTGGCCCTTTTGGATACGCAGTATTTT
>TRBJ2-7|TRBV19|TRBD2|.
CASSTLAGGVYEQYF
TGTGCCAGTAGTACCCTAGCGGGAGGGGTCTACGAGCAGTACTTC
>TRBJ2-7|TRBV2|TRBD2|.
CASSTGTSGYEQYF
TGTGCCAGCAGTACCGGGACTAGCGGCTACGAGCAGTACTTC
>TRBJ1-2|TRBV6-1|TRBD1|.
CASSTDRGYGYTF
TGTGCCAGCAGCACGGACAGGGGCTATGGCTACACCTTC
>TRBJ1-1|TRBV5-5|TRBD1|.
CASSTTRGMTEAFF
TGTGCCAGCAGCACCACCAGGGGGATGACTGAAGCTTTCTTT